This TCR beta chain was recorded in a study of PD-1 blockade in classical Hodgkin lymphoma. Whole-study results and caveats: Still unresolved is the cause of the repertoire differences, which may be disease activity or prior therapy. Newly diagnosed patients reportedly had lower baseline TCR diversity than healthy donors.

Profiled with immunoSEQ multiplex PCR; TCRdb holds only in-frame clones, not every one. The table has fewer than 20,000 clones, 80% to 95% seen once; the top ten hold around 7%. CDR3 size: 14 residues. V was trimmed by 1 base and J by 5 bases, leaving 9 bases between them. Germline V gene data show CDR1 as KGHSH and CDR2 as LQKENI. Time point noted: newly diagnosed, previously untreated cHL patient sample. The authors used newly diagnosed, untreated classical Hodgkin lymphoma PBMCs as comparison. Worth noting for this clone: Its antigen is currently unknown.

The clonotype originates from a human donor with classical Hodgkin lymphoma. The sample was peripheral blood mononuclear cells (PBMCs). V gene TRBV18 combines with J gene TRBJ2-1; no reliable D call. The CDR3 loop reads CASSPRRSHNEQFF. CDR3 DNA sequence: TGTGCCAGCTCACCACGGCGGAGCCACAATGAGCAGTTCTTC. Supplemented by reference TRBV18 and TRBJ2-1, the full variable domain reads NAGVMQNPRHLVRRRGQEARLRCSPMKGHSHVYWYRQLPEEGLKFMVYLQKENIIDESGMPKERFSAEFPKEGPSILRIQQVVRGDSAAYFCASSPRRSHNEQFFGPGTRLTVL.